This TCR beta chain was sequenced during a study of CD8+ T cells in alopecia areata. Study results and caveats: The study found that many expanded lesional clones persisted in scalp and blood during tofacitinib.

Treatment reported: oral pan-JAK inhibitor, 5-10 mg twice daily. Reverse transcribed after extraction, RNA yielded cDNA as the sequencing template. Measured with immunoSEQ multiplex PCR; TCRdb has only the in-frame clones, and not every one. The sample yields 90,000 or so clones, roughly 47% seen once. The length of the CDR3 is 16 residues. Germline values: CDR1 SGHAT, CDR2 FQNNGV. With V trimmed by 1 base and J by 3 bases, 5 bases remained unmatched. A few counts support this clone. Its specificity is unknown. The chain recombines TRBV11-2 with TRBJ2-3; TRBD1 matches at 9 bases. The clonotype comes from a human donor with alopecia areata. The material sequenced was CD8+ T cells sorted from blood, taken at week 24, from a patient treated with tofacitinib. In nucleotides, the CDR3 is TGTGCCAGCAGCTTAGTCACAGGGGGCGGAACAGATACGCAGTATTTT. Translating gives CASSLVTGGGTDTQYF.